These 19 T cell receptor beta chains were all obtained from the same sample, sequenced in a study of T cells in Graves' hyperthyroidism and ophthalmopathy (dated by TCRdb to between 2018 and 2021). The library was prepared using multiplex PCR. Data came from an Illumina HiSeq 2000. The TCR beta CDR3 regions were amplified from RNA transcripts. The first round of RT-PCR for the TCR CDR3 was performed with the HTBI primer set and the Qiagen OneStep RT-PCR kit. TCRdb passed the public sequencing reads through fastp at Q25 and MiXCR, retaining productive beta sequences. CDR3 protein duplicates are merged, each entry listing the most common genes and DNA. The sample table lists 600,000 to 700,000 distinct CDR3 sequences, less than 45% of them with a count of one. The biggest ten clones account for approximately 6.8% of the sample. The material sequenced was peripheral blood or thyroid tissue (not recorded which). These receptors were obtained from an adult man with Graves' disease, either hyperthyroidism or ophthalmopathy (not recorded which).

This chain connects TRBV6-6 to TRBJ1-5; D is unclear. Germline CDR1 is MNHNY and CDR2 is SVGAGI (reference sequence). There are 15 residues in the CDR3. The germline V and J ends were trimmed by 0 bases and 1 base, with 7 bases remaining between them. In nucleotides, the CDR3 is TGTGCCAGCAGTTACTCTGCGGCGAGCAATCAGCCCCAGCATTTT. Its protein product is CASSYSAASNQPQHF.

CDR3 sequence reads: CASRLDRVAEKLFF. The CDR3, as DNA: TGTGCCAGCAGACTGGACAGGGTGGCTGAAAAACTGTTTTTT. V is TRBV12-3 or TRBV12-4 and J is TRBJ1-4; 8 positions agree with TRBD1. Trimming took 6 bases from V and 7 from J; bases not matched to a gene: 7. There are 14 residues in the CDR3.

About this clonotype: A much bigger clone sits one base away, suggesting this may be a read error. The V call is TRBV6-2 or TRBV6-3, the J call TRBJ1-5, with D possibly being TRBD1 (6 bases). The germline V gene has CDR1 MNHEY and CDR2 SVGEGT. The CDR3 is 16 residues long. The CDR3 nucleotides read TGTGCCAGCAGTTACTTTAGGACAGCTAGCAAGCAGCCCCAGCATTTT. It encodes CASSYFRTASKQPQHF.

V usage is TRBV20-1 and J usage is TRBJ1-3, with TRBD1 identical over 9 bases. CDR1 and CDR2 (germline): DFQATT, SNEGSKA (reference sequence). Germline trimming cut 5 bases from V and 0 bases from J; bases unmatched to any gene: 8. This CDR3 contains 16 residues. CDR3 in amino acids: CSAAYTGQGSGNTIYF. In nucleotides, the CDR3 is TGCAGTGCTGCCTACACGGGACAGGGCTCTGGAAACACCATATATTTT.

This clonotype appeared many times. The chain carries TRBV7-9 and TRBJ2-7; D is perhaps TRBD1 or TRBD2 (5 bases each). The V end was cut by 1 base, the J end by 2 bases, with 9 bases between. CDR3 length: 14 amino acids. Germline loops: CDR1 SEHNR, CDR2 FQNEAQ (reference sequence). The CDR3 sequence is CASSLGGRPYEQYF. CDR3 in DNA: TGTGCCAGCAGCTTAGGGGGACGTCCCTACGAGCAGTACTTC.

This chain uses TRBV29-1 with TRBJ1-2; 7 bases are a match to TRBD1. J gave up 4 bases and V 8 bases, and 10 bases lay outside the gene matches. This CDR3 contains 13 residues. The germline CDR1 and CDR2 sequences are SQVTM and ANQGSEA. The CDR3 protein is CSSDRARGYGYTF. The CDR3 DNA follows: TGCAGCTCAGACAGGGCCCGTGGCTATGGCTACACCTTC.

This clonotype turned up a few times. V gene TRBV7-8 combines with J gene TRBJ1-5; perhaps TRBD1 as D (6 bases). This CDR3 spans 14 amino acids. V was cut by 1 base and J by 8 bases, with 12 bases left in between. The germline V gene encodes CDR1 SGHVS and CDR2 FQNEAQ. CDR3 amino acids: CASSLGGGGEPQHF. DNA for the CDR3: TGTGCCAGCAGCTTAGGGGGGGGCGGAGAGCCCCAGCATTTT. Variable domain in full (rest from reference TRBV7-8 and TRBJ1-5): GAGVSQSPRYKVAKRGQDVALRCDPISGHVSLFWYQQALGQGPEFLTYFQNEAQLDKSGLPSDRFFAERPEGSVSTLKIQRTQQEDSAVYLCASSLGGGGEPQHFGDGTRLSIL.

Ten or more counts support this clonotype. One junction end disagrees with the germline gene, perhaps due to a read error. The rearrangement uses TRBV10-3 and TRBJ2-5; 8 nucleotides agree with TRBD1. The CDR3 contains 15 residues. CDR1 and CDR2 (germline): ENHRY, SYGVKD. The CDR3: CAISPRARGLETLYF. The DNA of the CDR3 is TGTGCCATCAGTCCCAGAGCCAGGGGGCTGGAGACCCTGTACTTC.

This clonotype was seen ten or more times. CDR3 sequence (DNA): TGCAGCGTTACCGGGACAGACCTCTACGAGCAGTACTTC. Translating it yields CSVTGTDLYEQYF. The V gene is TRBV29-1, the J gene TRBJ2-7; 7 bases align to TRBD1. The CDR3 contains 13 residues. Unmatched junction bases numbered 7, after V lost 5 bases and J lost 3 bases. Germline-derived CDR1 and CDR2 are SQVTM and ANQGSEA.

This clonotype was picked up a small number of times. The gene calls are TRBV7-2 and TRBJ1-1; D perhaps matches TRBD1 (5 bases). V was clipped by 4 bases and J by 7 bases, with 16 bases between them. The CDR3 length is 14 residues. Germline V CDR1 and CDR2: SGHTA, FQGNSA. The CDR3 region has the DNA TGTGCCAGCAGCTCCGTGAGGGGAGGAGGTGAAGCTTTCTTT. Residues: CASSSVRGGGEAFF.

With regard to this clonotype: A much larger clone lies a single base off, so this may be a read error. The V gene is TRBV7-9, the J gene TRBJ2-5; maybe TRBD1 (6 bases). The CDR3 contains 14 residues. Looked up from germline, CDR1 is SEHNR and CDR2 is FQNEAQ (reference sequence). DNA of the CDR3: TGTGCCAGCAGCCGACAGGAAGGGGGAGAGACCCAGCACTTC. Encoded protein: CASSRQEGGETQHF.

The V gene is TRBV15, the J gene TRBJ2-5, with D possibly being TRBD1 or TRBD2 (7 bases each). The CDR3 has 13 residues. V lost 9 bases and J lost 5, with 16 bases in between. Germline assignment: CDR1 LNHNV and CDR2 YYDKDF (reference sequence). CDR3 DNA sequence: TGTGCCACTGGAGACAGGGAGGGGGAGACCCAGTACTTC. It codes for CATGDREGETQYF.

The V and J genes are TRBV10-3 and TRBJ1-1, with D unresolved. Trimming removed 3 bases at V and 0 bases at J, with 11 bases between. Germline lookup yields CDR1 ENHRY and CDR2 SYGVKD. The CDR3 has 15 amino acids. The CDR3 bases are TGTGCCATCAGTGATTCTGGGGTTATGAACACTGAAGCTTTCTTT. It translates to CAISDSGVMNTEAFF.

This clonotype has just a few counts. This chain links TRBV6-5 with TRBJ2-5, with D possibly being TRBD1 or TRBD2 (5 bases each). The CDR3 has 16 residues. Trimming took 5 bases from V and 3 from J, leaving 19 bases between them. Germline V lookup: CDR1 MNHEY, CDR2 SVGAGI. The CDR3 protein is CASSHQSRGAKETQYF. The CDR3 nucleotides read TGTGCCAGCAGTCACCAGAGCCGGGGCGCGAAAGAGACCCAGTACTTC.

This clonotype was picked up many times. The chain is built from TRBV25-1 and TRBJ1-6; D gene unclear. The germline V gene encodes CDR1 MGHDK and CDR2 SYGVNS. V was trimmed by 7 bases and J by 0 bases, leaving 16 bases between them. This CDR3 is built from 17 residues. In nucleotides, the CDR3 is TGTGCCAGCACCCCCCGAGCCGGGAGCTCCTATAATTCACCCCTCCACTTT. It encodes CASTPRAGSSYNSPLHF.

This rearrangement joins TRBV10-3 to TRBJ1-4; D is unclear. Trimming pared 0 bases from V and 7 bases from J, leaving 6 bases between. The V gene's germline CDR1 is ENHRY and CDR2 SYGVKD. The CDR3 loop spans 13 amino acids. CDR3 DNA sequence: TGTGCCATCAGTGAGTCGGGCGGTGAAAAACTGTTTTTT. It is translated as CAISESGGEKLFF.

On this clonotype itself: A much bigger clone sits one base away, suggesting this may be a read error. The chain has TRBV7-9 and TRBJ2-7; 10 bases align to TRBD1. CDR3 length: 15 residues. Germline CDR1 is SEHNR and CDR2 is FQNEAQ (reference sequence). The CDR3: CASGFRDRGSYEQYF. Here the CDR3 DNA reads TGTGCCAGCGGCTTCCGGGACAGGGGCTCCTACGAGCAGTACTTC. Together with reference TRBV7-9 and TRBJ2-7, the CDR3 gives the full variable domain: DTGVSQNPRHKITKRGQNVTFRCDPISEHNRLYWYRQTLGQGPEFLTYFQNEAQLEKSRLLSDRFSAERPKGSFSTLEIQRTEQGDSAMYLCASGFRDRGSYEQYFGPGTRLTVT.

This clonotype was counted between two and nine times. This rearrangement joins TRBV27 to TRBJ1-5; tentative D call: TRBD1 (5 bases). The CDR3 is 13 residues long. The V end was cut by 5 bases, the J end by 4 bases, with 9 bases between. From germline, CDR1 is MNHEY and CDR2 SMNVEV (reference sequence). The CDR3 DNA is TGTGCCAGCAGTCCACGACAGAATCAGCCCCAGCATTTT. Protein: CASSPRQNQPQHF.

CDR3 amino acids: CASSLMDSDEQYF. In nucleotides, the CDR3 is TGTGCCAGCAGCTTAATGGACTCGGACGAGCAGTACTTC. This rearrangement joins TRBV7-3 to TRBJ2-7; tentative D call: TRBD2 (5 bases). Germline V gives CDR1 SGHTA, CDR2 FQGTGA. V gave up 1 base and J gave up 5 bases, with 9 bases separating them. The CDR3 extends over 13 amino acids.